The next 5 T cell receptor beta chains were all read from a single sample in a study of read filtering for tumor transcriptome and immune sequencing. The library was built from about 400 ng RNA with molecular barcoded adaptors for alpha/delta and beta/gamma chains. TCRdb analysed the reads with MiXCR anew, one entry per CDR3 protein. The sample lists 60,000 to 80,000 distinct CDR3 sequences, 14% occurring once. Sequences were obtained from a population of CD138-negative cells sorted from bone marrow. The receptor source for this set is a donor aged 40 or over with multiple myeloma.

This clonotype came up many times. The rearrangement uses TRBV25-1 and TRBJ2-1, with 7 nucleotides matching TRBD2. The CDR3 consists of 14 residues. The V gene end was trimmed by 4 bases and the J gene end by 5 bases; junction bases not matched to a gene: 5. Germline lookup yields CDR1 MGHDK and CDR2 SYGVNS. The CDR3 reads CASSGLAVHNEQFF. The CDR3 DNA reads TGTGCCAGCAGTGGGCTAGCGGTACACAATGAGCAGTTCTTC. Drawing the rest from reference TRBV25-1 and TRBJ2-1, the complete variable domain is EADIYQTPRYLVIGTGKKITLECSQTMGHDKMYWYQQDPGMELHLIHYSYGVNSTEKGDLSSESTVSRIRTEHFPLTLESARPSHTSQYLCASSGLAVHNEQFFGPGTRLTVL.

The chain recombines TRBV4-2 with TRBJ2-1, with D possibly being TRBD2 (6 bases). Per the germline V gene, CDR1 is LGHNA and CDR2 is YNFKEQ. The V gene lost 0 bases and the J gene lost 10 bases, with 16 bases spanning the gap. This CDR3 has 15 residues. CDR3 sequence: CASSQDGIAASEQFF. CDR3 coding DNA: TGTGCCAGCAGCCAAGATGGAATAGCGGCTAGCGAGCAGTTCTTC.

This clonotype has just a few counts. This chain joins TRBV11-3 and TRBJ1-3; the D gene is possibly TRBD1 (5 bases). The CDR3 extends over 16 amino acids. Trimming stripped 1 base from V and 0 bases from J, with 10 bases between. Germline CDR1 SGHNT, CDR2 YENEEA. CDR3 nucleotides: TGTGCCAGCAGCTTAGGGGACTCCTTCTCTGGAAACACCATATATTTT. Amino acid sequence: CASSLGDSFSGNTIYF.

On this clonotype: A far larger clone is only one base removed, so a read error is likely. This rearrangement joins TRBV12-3 or TRBV12-4 to TRBJ2-1; D is unresolved. The CDR3 runs to 13 residues. This CDR3 is CASSLWQPNERFF. CDR3 bases: TGTGCCAGCAGTTTATGGCAGCCCAATGAGCGGTTCTTC.

There are many counts of this clonotype. The chain uses TRBV20-1 and TRBJ2-1; D is possibly TRBD1 (7 bases). This CDR3 has 16 residues. Germline V gene data show CDR1 as DFQATT and CDR2 as SNEGSKA (reference sequence). The V and J ends lost 0 bases and 3 bases respectively, with 15 bases between them. The CDR3 spells CSAREVTGRFYNEQFF. The DNA of the CDR3 is TGCAGTGCTAGAGAGGTGACAGGGAGGTTCTACAATGAGCAGTTCTTC.